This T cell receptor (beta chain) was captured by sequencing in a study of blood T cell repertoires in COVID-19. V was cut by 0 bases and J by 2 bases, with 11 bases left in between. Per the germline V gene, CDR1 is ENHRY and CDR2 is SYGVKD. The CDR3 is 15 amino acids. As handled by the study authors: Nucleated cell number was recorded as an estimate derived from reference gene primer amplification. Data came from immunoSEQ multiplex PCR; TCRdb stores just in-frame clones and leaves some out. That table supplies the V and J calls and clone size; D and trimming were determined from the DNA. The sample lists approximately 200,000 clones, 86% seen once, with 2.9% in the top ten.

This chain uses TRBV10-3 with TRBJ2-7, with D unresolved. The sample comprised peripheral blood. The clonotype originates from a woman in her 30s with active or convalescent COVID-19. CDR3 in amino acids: CAISESARSTYEQYF. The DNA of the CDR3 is TGTGCCATCAGTGAGTCGGCCAGATCCACCTACGAGCAGTACTTC.